Below, 29 T cell receptor beta chains from the same sample are listed, as sequenced in a study of identical twins. TCRdb ran MiXCR on the 5' RACE reads and lists one entry per CDR3 protein. There are a few hundred thousand distinct CDR3 sequences in the sample; 24% occur only once, and 2.9% lies in the top ten. These records were also assigned to another study, of T cells expressing NK-cell markers.

The sequencing sample was made of CD4+ T cells sorted from blood. These receptors all stem from a woman aged 18-29 years in good health.

V gene TRBV29-1 combines with J gene TRBJ2-7, with 13 bases that match TRBD2. The V segment lost 2 bases and the J segment 2 bases; nucleotides outside the gene matches: 3. CDR1 is SQVTM and CDR2 is ANQGSEA in the germline V gene. The CDR3 length is 15 residues. The CDR3 DNA reads TGCAGCGTTGAAAAAGGGACTAGCGGGACCTACGAGCAGTACTTC. The encoded protein is CSVEKGTSGTYEQYF.

The chain has TRBV10-3 and TRBJ1-2, with 10 bases fitting TRBD1. The V segment lost 2 bases and the J segment 7 bases; nucleotides outside the gene matches: 10. This CDR3 region has 16 residues. Germline V CDR1 and CDR2: ENHRY, SYGVKD. CDR3 sequence (DNA): TGTGCCATCAGTGAGAGCGCGGGACAGGGGAATGCTGGCTACACCTTC. Amino acids: CAISESAGQGNAGYTF.

Here the CDR3 DNA reads TGTGCCAGCAGCTTAAACCAGGACAATGAGCAGTTCTTC. The encoded protein is CASSLNQDNEQFF. The chain uses TRBV7-3 and TRBJ2-1, with D hard to call. The germline V and J ends were trimmed by 1 base and 5 bases, with 6 bases remaining between them. Germline values: CDR1 SGHTA, CDR2 FQGTGA. This CDR3 is built from 13 residues.

The chain employs TRBV20-1 and TRBJ2-2, with 8 positions matching TRBD2. The CDR3 has 16 amino acids. The junction had 13 bases not matched to a gene; V was cut back by 3 bases and J by 7 bases. Germline CDR1 is DFQATT and CDR2 is SNEGSKA (reference sequence). The chain's CDR3 is CSARVSWRRGDGELFF. CDR3 coding DNA: TGCAGTGCTAGGGTGTCTTGGAGGCGGGGGGACGGGGAGCTGTTTTTT.

The V call is TRBV20-1, the J call TRBJ2-7, with D possibly matching TRBD1 (6 bases). CDR3 length: 14 amino acids. Germline CDR1 and CDR2: DFQATT and SNEGSKA (reference sequence). V gave up 4 bases and J gave up 5 bases, with 18 bases separating them. CDR3 protein: CSATAITGTNEQYF. CDR3 DNA: TGCAGTGCTACAGCGATTACAGGGACCAACGAGCAGTACTTC.

This clonotype turned up a few times. V usage is TRBV4-2 and J usage is TRBJ2-1; possibly TRBD2 for D (6 bases). With 4 bases removed from V and 8 bases from J, the gap between germline ends came to 12 bases. The CDR3 contains 13 residues. Germline loops: CDR1 LGHNA, CDR2 YNFKEQ. The CDR3 sequence is CASSPAGGHEQFF. CDR3 coding DNA: TGTGCCAGCAGCCCAGCGGGCGGGCATGAGCAGTTCTTC.

The chain has TRBV4-3 and TRBJ2-1, with D perhaps TRBD1 (6 bases). CDR3 length: 14 residues. Germline V gene data show CDR1 as LGHNA and CDR2 as YSLEER. V was cut by 2 bases and J by 5 bases, with 10 bases left in between. CDR3 protein: CASSQQGLHNEQFF. CDR3 sequence (DNA): TGCGCCAGCAGCCAACAGGGGTTACACAATGAGCAGTTCTTC.

V is TRBV30 and J is TRBJ2-4; tentative D call: TRBD2 (6 bases). Trimming removed 2 bases from V and 1 base from J, with 15 bases in between. The germline CDR1 and CDR2 sequences are GTSNPN and SVGIG (reference sequence). This CDR3 comprises 16 residues. In DNA form, the CDR3 reads TGTGCCTGGAGTTCGGGTGGGAGGAAGGCCAAAAACATTCAGTACTTC. It yields the protein CAWSSGGRKAKNIQYF.

This clonotype was seen a few times. The chain joins TRBV15 to TRBJ1-1; D might be TRBD1 (6 bases). V was clipped by 5 bases and J by 10 bases, with 14 bases between them. The CDR3 spans 12 residues. In germline, CDR1 is LNHNV, CDR2 YYDKDF (reference sequence). CDR3 coding DNA: TGTGCCACCAGCTTTAGGACAGCGCGAGCTTTCTTT. It encodes CATSFRTARAFF.

This clonotype was recorded a few times. The CDR3 loop reads CATRTSSYNEQFF. CDR3 nucleotide sequence: TGTGCCACCCGGACATCCAGCTACAATGAGCAGTTCTTC. V gene TRBV6-2 or TRBV6-3 combines with J gene TRBJ2-1, with a tentative D call TRBD1 (5 bases). Trimming took off 10 bases at V and 3 bases at J, with 13 bases between the two ends. This CDR3 has 13 amino acids. The germline V gene encodes CDR1 MNHEY and CDR2 SVGEGT.

This clonotype was picked up a small number of times. The J gene is TRBJ2-7, the V gene TRBV6-1; 9 nucleotides align to TRBD2. Germline-derived CDR1 and CDR2 are MNHNS and SASEGT. V gave up 7 bases and J gave up 2 bases; unmatched junction bases: 9. This CDR3 is built from 15 residues. The CDR3 DNA sequence: TGTGCCAGCACTCAAGGTAGCGGGGGTCCCTACGAGCAGTACTTC. Residues: CASTQGSGGPYEQYF.

The chain combines TRBV7-8 with TRBJ2-7; no firm D call. Germline V gene data show CDR1 as SGHVS and CDR2 as FQNEAQ. The CDR3 spans 13 residues. The V end lost 1 base, the J end lost 7 bases, and 11 bases lay between the germline ends. In DNA, the CDR3 is TGTGCCAGCAGCTTAGTGGTCTGGCGGGAGCAGTACTTC. It yields the protein CASSLVVWREQYF.

This clonotype occurred a few times. The CDR3 is CASSPPADTQYF. The CDR3 DNA follows: TGTGCCAGCTCACCACCGGCAGATACGCAGTATTTT. The V gene is TRBV18, the J gene TRBJ2-3; D unresolved. CDR3 length: 12 residues. Between the trimmed V and J ends, which lost 0 bases and 4 bases, there was a span of 2 bases. Germline V CDR1 and CDR2: KGHSH, LQKENI.

The chain uses TRBV4-1 and TRBJ1-5; D is unresolved. The CDR3 sequence is 15 residues long. The V and J ends lost 0 bases and 5 bases respectively, with 11 bases between them. From germline, CDR1 is MGHRA and CDR2 YSYEKL. The DNA for the CDR3 is TGCGCCAGCAGCCAAGAGACGGCTGGATATCAGCCCCAGCATTTT. This encodes CASSQETAGYQPQHF.

The chain joins TRBV20-1 to TRBJ2-1, with 7 bases lining up with TRBD2. Trimming cost V 1 base and J 7 bases; bases outside gene matches: 4. The CDR3 has 13 residues. CDR1 and CDR2 from the germline V gene are DFQATT and SNEGSKA (reference sequence). The DNA of the CDR3 is TGCAGTGCTAGAGCGGCCGGGAGGAATGAGCAGTTCTTC. Its protein product is CSARAAGRNEQFF.

V gene TRBV7-9 combines with J gene TRBJ2-2, with a weak D call TRBD1 (7 bases). The CDR3 spans 17 residues. Trimming cost V 0 bases and J 2 bases, with 13 bases left between them. Germline CDR1 is SEHNR and CDR2 is FQNEAQ (reference sequence). This CDR3 is CASSLARGTDNTGELFF. CDR3 coding DNA: TGTGCCAGCAGCTTAGCGCGCGGGACAGATAACACCGGGGAGCTGTTTTTT.

This clonotype was picked up many times. The chain uses TRBV15 and TRBJ2-5, with 9 bases aligning to TRBD1. Looked up from germline, CDR1 is LNHNV and CDR2 is YYDKDF (reference sequence). The length of the CDR3 is 15 residues. Trimming took 5 bases from V and 6 from J; bases not matched to a gene: 10. The CDR3 bases are TGTGCCACCAGCGGCGAACAGGGGGCGACTAAGACCCAGTACTTC. It codes for CATSGEQGATKTQYF.

This clonotype was observed a few times. Written as DNA, the CDR3 is TGCAGTGCTATTGCGGGGGGGCCGAGAGGAGAGACCCAGTACTTC. Residues: CSAIAGGPRGETQYF. The rearrangement links TRBV20-1 to TRBJ2-5; 9 bases are a match to TRBD2. The germline V gene encodes CDR1 DFQATT and CDR2 SNEGSKA (reference sequence). V gave up 4 bases and J gave up 4 bases; unmatched junction bases: 10. The CDR3 is 15 amino acids.

The gene calls are TRBV20-1 and TRBJ2-5, with 10 bases matching TRBD2. Germline V gene data show CDR1 as DFQATT and CDR2 as SNEGSKA (reference sequence). The CDR3 is 13 amino acids. After removal of 6 bases from V and 5 bases from J, the junction contained 6 bases not matched to a gene. In nucleotides, the CDR3 is TGCAGTGCCAGTTATAGCGGGAGGGAGACCCAGTACTTC. This sequence encodes CSASYSGRETQYF.

This clonotype showed up just a few times. V gene TRBV5-1 combines with J gene TRBJ2-1; 11 bases map to TRBD2. CDR3 length: 15 amino acids. The germline gives CDR1 SGHRS, CDR2 YFSETQ. V was clipped by 7 bases and J by 5 bases; unmatched bases: 8. The CDR3 is CASGSGTSGNNEQFF. Here the CDR3 DNA reads TGCGCCAGCGGCTCCGGGACTAGCGGAAACAATGAGCAGTTCTTC. Full variable domain (outside the CDR3, taken from reference TRBV5-1 and TRBJ2-1): KAGVTQTPRYLIKTRGQQVTLSCSPISGHRSVSWYQQTPGQGLQFLFEYFSETQRNKGNFPGRFSGRQFSNSRSEMNVSTLELGDSALYLCASGSGTSGNNEQFFGPGTRLTVL.

The gene calls are TRBV20-1 and TRBJ1-5; D uncertain. V dropped 3 bases and J dropped 0 bases, with 9 bases sitting between them. This CDR3 contains 14 residues. Germline V CDR1 and CDR2: DFQATT, SNEGSKA (reference sequence). CDR3 coding DNA: TGCAGTGCTAGGGCATCGCTTAGCAATCAGCCCCAGCATTTT. This encodes CSARASLSNQPQHF.

This clonotype was counted many times. The chain recombines TRBV7-2 with TRBJ2-7; TRBD2 matches at 12 bases. This CDR3 is built from 13 residues. Germline V gene lookup returns CDR1 SGHTA and CDR2 FQGNSA. J gave up 8 bases and V 6 bases, and 5 bases lay outside the gene matches. DNA of the CDR3: TGTGCCAGCAGTCGGACTAGCGGGGAGAAGCAGTACTTC. This sequence encodes CASSRTSGEKQYF.

The table lists this clonotype with many counts. The genes are TRBV5-1 and TRBJ1-1; D possibly corresponds to TRBD1 (6 bases). The V end was cut by 0 bases, the J end by 4 bases, with 10 bases between. Germline CDR1 is SGHRS and CDR2 is YFSETQ. The CDR3 contains 14 residues. The CDR3 DNA is TGCGCCAGCAGCTTGGCAGGGGTCGGCACTGAAGCTTTCTTT. Encoded protein: CASSLAGVGTEAFF. Looking up the rest from reference TRBV5-1 and TRBJ1-1 gives the full variable domain: KAGVTQTPRYLIKTRGQQVTLSCSPISGHRSVSWYQQTPGQGLQFLFEYFSETQRNKGNFPGRFSGRQFSNSRSEMNVSTLELGDSALYLCASSLAGVGTEAFFGQGTRLTVV.

This clonotype appeared many times. CDR3: CASSRNRENEKLFF. The DNA of the CDR3 is TGCGCCAGCAGCCGTAACAGGGAAAATGAAAAACTGTTTTTT. The chain is built from TRBV5-1 and TRBJ1-4, with a tentative D call TRBD1 (6 bases). Trimming stripped 4 bases from V and 5 bases from J, with 12 bases between. Germline V CDR1 and CDR2: SGHRS, YFSETQ. The CDR3 runs 14 residues.

This clonotype came up a few times. This rearrangement joins TRBV6-2 or TRBV6-3 to TRBJ2-7, with 7 nucleotides matching TRBD2. Germline values: CDR1 MNHEY, CDR2 SVGEGT. This CDR3 spans 17 amino acids. Trimming cost V 2 bases and J 5 bases; bases outside gene matches: 15. CDR3 nucleotide sequence: TGTGCCAGCAGTTACAGAGCGGGATCCGCTCGTGCCCACGAGCAGTACTTC. This sequence encodes CASSYRAGSARAHEQYF.

This clonotype was seen more than once but under ten times. The chain recombines TRBV5-1 with TRBJ2-7, with 11 nucleotides matching TRBD2. CDR1 SGHRS and CDR2 YFSETQ come from the germline V gene. V lost 1 base, J lost 4 bases, and 10 bases stayed unmatched. This CDR3 region has 17 residues. CDR3 residues: CASSLRSSGRSMYEQYF. The CDR3 region has the DNA TGCGCCAGCAGCTTGCGGTCTAGCGGGAGGAGCATGTACGAGCAGTACTTC. Complete variable domain (other parts from reference TRBV5-1 and TRBJ2-7): KAGVTQTPRYLIKTRGQQVTLSCSPISGHRSVSWYQQTPGQGLQFLFEYFSETQRNKGNFPGRFSGRQFSNSRSEMNVSTLELGDSALYLCASSLRSSGRSMYEQYFGPGTRLTVT.

This clonotype was detected a few times. The chain is built from TRBV24-1 and TRBJ2-1; TRBD1 agrees at 7 bases. Germline V gene data show CDR1 as KGHDR and CDR2 as SFDVKD. The CDR3 loop spans 13 amino acids. The V segment lost 5 bases and the J segment 8 bases; nucleotides outside the gene matches: 5. The chain's CDR3 is CATSGPGGDEQFF. In nucleotides, the CDR3 is TGTGCCACCAGTGGGCCAGGGGGTGATGAGCAGTTCTTC.

This chain links TRBV15 with TRBJ2-4; 7 bases align to TRBD2. CDR1 and CDR2 from the germline V gene are LNHNV and YYDKDF (reference sequence). CDR3 length: 17 amino acids. Germline trimming cut 5 bases from V and 0 bases from J; bases unmatched to any gene: 10. CDR3 nucleotide sequence: TGTGCCACCAGCCCCTTCCGGCCTAGCGGAGCCAAAAACATTCAGTACTTC. Residues: CATSPFRPSGAKNIQYF.

This clonotype was seen a handful of times. V is TRBV12-3 or TRBV12-4 and J is TRBJ2-2; D assignment may be TRBD1 or TRBD2 (5 bases each). The V end lost 3 bases, the J end lost 7 bases, and 12 bases lay between the germline ends. There are 14 residues in the CDR3. CDR3 in DNA: TGTGCCAGCAGTTTTTGGGGGATAGGCGGGGAGCTGTTTTTT. Translating it yields CASSFWGIGGELFF.